This T cell receptor beta chain emerged from a study of graft-versus-host responses after intestinal transplantation. Overall study findings and caveats: Some GvH clones were seen earlier in gut or blood, suggesting intestinal origin.

The CDR3 spans 15 residues. V dropped 1 base and J dropped 2 bases, with 10 bases sitting between them. CDR1 is MGHRA, CDR2 YSYEKL, per germline. Sequencing was performed with immunoSEQ multiplex PCR; in TCRdb, only in-frame clones are kept and a portion is missing. Counted here are under 95,000 clones, around 80% occurring once; the ten biggest clones make up roughly 0.8%. In the case of this clone: Antigen: not known.

The TCR originated in a human donor who received an intestinal transplant. This chain links TRBV4-1 with TRBJ2-3; D is unclear. The source was unstimulated CD4+ T cells sorted from spleen or lymph node cells, collected before intestinal transplant. CDR3 amino acids: CASSQGTFPTDTQYF. CDR3 in DNA: TGCGCCAGCAGCCAAGGCACATTCCCCACAGATACGCAGTATTTT.